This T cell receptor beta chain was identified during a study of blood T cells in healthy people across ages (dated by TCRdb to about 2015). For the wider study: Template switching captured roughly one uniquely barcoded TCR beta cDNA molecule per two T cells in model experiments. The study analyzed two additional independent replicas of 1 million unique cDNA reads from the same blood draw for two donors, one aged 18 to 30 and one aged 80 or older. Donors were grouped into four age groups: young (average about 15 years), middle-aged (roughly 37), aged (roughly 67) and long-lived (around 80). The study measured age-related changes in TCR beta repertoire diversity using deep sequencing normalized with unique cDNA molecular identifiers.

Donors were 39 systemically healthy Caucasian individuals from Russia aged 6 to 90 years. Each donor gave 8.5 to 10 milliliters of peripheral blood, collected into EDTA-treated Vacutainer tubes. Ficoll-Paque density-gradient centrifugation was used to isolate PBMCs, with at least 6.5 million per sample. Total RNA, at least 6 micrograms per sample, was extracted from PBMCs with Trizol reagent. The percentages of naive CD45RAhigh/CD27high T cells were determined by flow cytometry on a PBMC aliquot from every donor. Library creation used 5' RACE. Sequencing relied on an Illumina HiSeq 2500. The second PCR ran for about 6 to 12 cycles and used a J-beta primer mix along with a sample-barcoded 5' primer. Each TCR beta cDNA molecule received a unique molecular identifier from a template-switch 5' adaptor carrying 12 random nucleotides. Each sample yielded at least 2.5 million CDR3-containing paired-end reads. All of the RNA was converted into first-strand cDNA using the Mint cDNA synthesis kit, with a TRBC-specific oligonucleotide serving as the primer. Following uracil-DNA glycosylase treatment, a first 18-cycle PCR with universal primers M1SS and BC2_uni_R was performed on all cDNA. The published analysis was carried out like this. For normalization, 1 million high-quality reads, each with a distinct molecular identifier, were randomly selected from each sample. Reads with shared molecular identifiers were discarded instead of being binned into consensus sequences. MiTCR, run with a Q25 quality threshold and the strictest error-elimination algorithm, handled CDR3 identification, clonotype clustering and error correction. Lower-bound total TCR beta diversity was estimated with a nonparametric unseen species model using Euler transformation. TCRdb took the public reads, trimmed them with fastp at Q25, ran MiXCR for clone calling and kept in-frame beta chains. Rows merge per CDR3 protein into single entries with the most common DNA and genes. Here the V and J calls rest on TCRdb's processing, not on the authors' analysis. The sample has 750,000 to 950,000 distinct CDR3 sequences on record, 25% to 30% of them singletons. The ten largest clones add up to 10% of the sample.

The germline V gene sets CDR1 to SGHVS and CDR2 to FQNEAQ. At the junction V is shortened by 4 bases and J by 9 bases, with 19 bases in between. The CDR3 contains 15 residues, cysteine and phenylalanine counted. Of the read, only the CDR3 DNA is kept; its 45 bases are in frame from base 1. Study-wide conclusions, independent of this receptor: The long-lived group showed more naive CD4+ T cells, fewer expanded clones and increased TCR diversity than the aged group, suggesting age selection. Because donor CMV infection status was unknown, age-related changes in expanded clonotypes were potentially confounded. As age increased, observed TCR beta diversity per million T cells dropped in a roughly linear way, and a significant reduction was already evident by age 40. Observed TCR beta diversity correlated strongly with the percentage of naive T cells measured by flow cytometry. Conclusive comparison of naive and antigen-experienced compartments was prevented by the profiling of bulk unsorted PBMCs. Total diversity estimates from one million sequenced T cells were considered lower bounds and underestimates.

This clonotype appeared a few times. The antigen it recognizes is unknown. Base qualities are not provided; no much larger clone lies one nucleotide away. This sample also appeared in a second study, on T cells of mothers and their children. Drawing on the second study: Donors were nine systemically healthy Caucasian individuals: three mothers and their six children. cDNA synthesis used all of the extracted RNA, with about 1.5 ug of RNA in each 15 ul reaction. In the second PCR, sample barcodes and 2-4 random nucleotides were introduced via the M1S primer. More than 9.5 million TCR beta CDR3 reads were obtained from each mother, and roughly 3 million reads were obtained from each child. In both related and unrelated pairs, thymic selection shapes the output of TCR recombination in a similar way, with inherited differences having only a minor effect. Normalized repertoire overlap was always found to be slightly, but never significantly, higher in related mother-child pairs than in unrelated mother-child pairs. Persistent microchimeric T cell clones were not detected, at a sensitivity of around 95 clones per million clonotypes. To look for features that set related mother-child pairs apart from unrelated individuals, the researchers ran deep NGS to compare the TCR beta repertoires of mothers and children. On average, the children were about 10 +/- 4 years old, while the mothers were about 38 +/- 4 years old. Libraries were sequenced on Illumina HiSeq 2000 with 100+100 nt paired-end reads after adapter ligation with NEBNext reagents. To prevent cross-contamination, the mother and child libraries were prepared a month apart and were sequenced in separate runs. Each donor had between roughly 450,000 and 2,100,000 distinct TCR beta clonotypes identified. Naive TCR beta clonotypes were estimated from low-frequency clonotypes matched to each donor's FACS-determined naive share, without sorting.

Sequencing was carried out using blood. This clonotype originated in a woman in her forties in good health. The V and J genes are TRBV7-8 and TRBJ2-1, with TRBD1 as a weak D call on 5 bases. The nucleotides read TGTGCCAGCAGCTCCAACAACGTCAGGGTTAGTGAGCAGTTCTTC. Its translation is CASSSNNVRVSEQFF.